Below are 24 T cell receptor beta chains sequenced from a single sample in a study of Ad26.COV2.S vaccination and SARS-CoV-2 variants. Profiled with immunoSEQ multiplex PCR; TCRdb holds only in-frame clones, not every one. The data hold a few hundred thousand clones, with around 87% observed a single time. Treatment denoted: around 19 received Ad26.COV2.S at low or high dose, single or two shots; about 5 received placebo; per-sample allocation not given. Sampling took place 63 days after the first vaccine or placebo injection. The starting material was peripheral blood, obtained in a trial of Ad26.COV2.S vaccine versus placebo. Source of these receptors: a person aged 18-60 years who received the Ad26.COV2.S COVID-19 vaccine or a placebo.

V is TRBV14 and J is TRBJ1-3, with D possibly matching TRBD1 (5 bases). V was shortened by 2 bases and J by 0 bases, with 17 bases between the two germline ends. The CDR3 has 18 residues. Germline CDR1 and CDR2: SGHDN and FVKESK. The CDR3 is CASSQWAVRGTSGNTIYF. The CDR3 DNA is TGTGCCAGCAGCCAATGGGCAGTTCGGGGGACCTCTGGAAACACCATATATTTT.

V usage is TRBV6-6 and J usage is TRBJ1-2, with a possible D match to TRBD1 (5 bases). The V end was cut by 2 bases, the J end by 8 bases, with 12 bases between. This CDR3 comprises 13 residues. Germline CDR1 MNHNY, CDR2 SVGAGI (reference sequence). The CDR3 DNA reads as TGTGCCAGCAGTTACGGGCCGGGGGGAGGCTACACCTTC. Its translation: CASSYGPGGGYTF.

About this clone itself: The same CDR3 also results from other DNA sequences found in this sample. The chain uses TRBV28 and TRBJ1-2; TRBD1 might be the D (6 bases). Trimming took off 4 bases at V and 4 bases at J, with 7 bases between the two ends. Per the germline V gene, CDR1 is MDHEN and CDR2 is SYDVKM. This CDR3 region has 12 residues. CDR3 nucleotides: TGTGCCAGCAGTTCACAGGGCTATGGCTACACCTTC. Residues: CASSSQGYGYTF.

The rearrangement uses TRBV12-3 or TRBV12-4 and TRBJ2-3, with 8 bases identical to TRBD1. The CDR3 has 13 amino acids. J lost 3 bases, V lost 7 bases, and 3 bases had no gene match. Here the CDR3 DNA reads TGTGCCAGCAACGGACAGGGAACAGATACGCAGTATTTT. As protein: CASNGQGTDTQYF.

This rearrangement joins TRBV7-9 to TRBJ1-1; D uncertain. The CDR3 covers 12 residues. Germline V gives CDR1 SEHNR, CDR2 FQNEAQ (reference sequence). V lost 3 bases, J lost 11 bases, and 13 bases lay in between. For the CDR3, the DNA is TGTGCCAGCAGCTTGGGCCAAGGGAGGGCTTTCTTT. Protein product: CASSLGQGRAFF.

The chain is built from TRBV24-1 and TRBJ1-1, with a tentative D call TRBD1 (5 bases). The length of the CDR3 is 14 residues. Germline lookup yields CDR1 KGHDR and CDR2 SFDVKD. V was clipped by 5 bases and J by 1 base, with 10 bases between them. The CDR3 reads CATSGWGPNTEAFF. The CDR3 region has the DNA TGTGCCACCAGTGGATGGGGACCGAACACTGAAGCTTTCTTT.

The chain employs TRBV6-2 or TRBV6-3 and TRBJ1-4, with 8 bases that match TRBD1. V lost 5 bases to trimming and J lost 5 bases; unmatched junction nucleotides: 4. Germline loops: CDR1 MNHEY, CDR2 SVGEGT. This CDR3 region has 14 residues. CDR3 nucleotides: TGTGCCAGCAGTCGGGACAGGCGAAATGAAAAACTGTTTTTT. This encodes CASSRDRRNEKLFF.

V and J are TRBV5-6 and TRBJ2-3, with D possibly TRBD2 on 5 matching bases. V was trimmed by 2 bases and J by 0 bases, leaving 10 bases between them. This CDR3 contains 15 residues. CDR1 and CDR2 (germline): SGHDT, YYEEEE. CDR3 protein: CASSLISASTDTQYF. For the CDR3, the DNA is TGTGCCAGCAGCTTAATTAGCGCTAGCACAGATACGCAGTATTTT.

This chain links TRBV12-2 with TRBJ2-1. TRBV12-2 is described as a pseudogene. This CDR3 spans 16 amino acids. The CDR3 spells CASRSSYGTGHNEQFF. CDR3 nucleotides: TGTGCAAGTCGCTCTTCCTACGGGACCGGACACAATGAGCAGTTCTTC.

V gene TRBV7-8 combines with J gene TRBJ1-2; D not certain. The CDR3 loop spans 15 amino acids. Germline V lookup: CDR1 SGHVS, CDR2 FQNEAQ. The ends were cut back, 1 base at V and 2 bases at J, with 11 bases in the middle. CDR3 sequence: CASSLVSASNYGYTF. The CDR3 DNA sequence: TGTGCCAGCAGCTTAGTATCCGCGTCAAACTATGGCTACACCTTC.

This chain joins TRBV1 and TRBJ2-5; the table names TRBD2, a call not compared with the DNA. TRBV1 counts as a pseudogene. The CDR3 has 16 residues. CDR3 nucleotide sequence: TGCACCAGCAGCCAACATGGACTAGCCCCAAAAGAGACCCAGTACTTC. Translated, it gives CTSSQHGLAPKETQYF.

This clone was seen a few times. The rearrangement uses TRBV9 and TRBJ1-6; D is perhaps TRBD1 (6 bases). Germline CDR1 reads SGDLS; CDR2 reads YYNGEE. This CDR3 has 14 amino acids. Trimming cost V 4 bases and J 5 bases, with 10 bases left between them. Written as DNA, the CDR3 is TGTGCCAGCAGCTACAGACAGGATAATTCACCCCTCCACTTT. Translating gives CASSYRQDNSPLHF.

This clone was seen more than once but under ten times. The chain is built from TRBV30 and TRBJ2-7; D is unclear. Germline V CDR1 and CDR2: GTSNPN, SVGIG (reference sequence). The CDR3 runs 12 residues. Between the trimmed V and J ends, which lost 3 bases and 3 bases, there was a span of 9 bases. The CDR3: CAWRGWGYEQYF. CDR3 nucleotides: TGTGCCTGGAGAGGGTGGGGCTACGAGCAGTACTTC.

The chain uses TRBV7-9 and TRBJ1-1; TRBD1 matches 8 bases. CDR1 is SEHNR and CDR2 is FQNEAQ in the germline V gene (reference sequence). The junction had 6 bases not matched to a gene; V was cut back by 3 bases and J by 3 bases. The CDR3 is 15 residues long. CDR3: CASSFYRGKDTEAFF. In DNA, the CDR3 is TGTGCCAGCAGCTTCTACAGGGGGAAGGACACTGAAGCTTTCTTT.

DNA for the CDR3: TGCGCCAGCAGCACTACCCGAGAAGGAGGCTATGGCTACACCTTC. Protein sequence: CASSTTREGGYGYTF. The J gene is TRBJ1-2, the V gene TRBV5-1, with unresolved D. V lost 4 bases, J lost 4 bases, and 17 bases lay in between. CDR3 length equals 15 residues. Germline-derived CDR1 and CDR2 are SGHRS and YFSETQ.

This clone was observed a handful of times. V and J are TRBV5-8 and TRBJ1-1; D call uncertain. The V gene lost 2 bases and the J gene lost 7 bases, with 3 bases spanning the gap. This CDR3 contains 10 residues. Germline CDR1 reads SGHTS; CDR2 reads YDEGEE. CDR3: CASSFSEAFF. Written as DNA, the CDR3 is TGTGCCAGCAGCTTCAGTGAAGCTTTCTTT. Full variable domain (remainder filled in from reference TRBV5-8 and TRBJ1-1): EAGVTQSPTHLIKTRGQQATLRCSPISGHTSVYWYQQALGLGLQFLLWYDEGEERNRGNFPPRFSGRQFPNYSSELNVNALELEDSALYLCASSFSEAFFGQGTRLTVV.

The chain carries TRBV12-3 or TRBV12-4 and TRBJ2-6; the D is unclear. Trimming took 6 bases from V and 9 from J, leaving 12 bases between them. This CDR3 has 13 residues. The CDR3 coding sequence is TGTGCCAGCAGCCCCCCCGTGGTCAACGTCCTGACTTTC. Translation: CASSPPVVNVLTF.

This rearrangement joins TRBV19 to TRBJ1-2; weak D call: TRBD1 (6 bases). CDR3 length: 16 amino acids. V was shortened by 5 bases and J by 3 bases, with 19 bases between the two germline ends. Germline lookup yields CDR1 LNHDA and CDR2 SQIVND (reference sequence). CDR3: CASSQFRDTSHYGYTF. CDR3 nucleotides: TGTGCCAGTAGTCAATTCCGGGACACCTCACACTATGGCTACACCTTC.

This clone has only a few counts. The rearrangement uses TRBV4-1 and TRBJ1-4, with TRBD1 identical over 9 bases. CDR1 is MGHRA, CDR2 YSYEKL, per germline. Trimming took 2 bases from V and 8 from J; bases not matched to a gene: 6. CDR3 length: 15 amino acids. The CDR3 loop is CASSQRDRVGEKLFF. CDR3 DNA sequence: TGCGCCAGCAGCCAAAGGGACAGGGTCGGCGAAAAACTGTTTTTT.

Only a few counts were recorded for this clone. The J gene is TRBJ2-7, the V gene TRBV7-9; the match to TRBD1 covers 7 bases. Germline CDR1 and CDR2: SEHNR and FQNEAQ (reference sequence). Unmatched junction bases numbered 5, after V lost 5 bases and J lost 1 base. The CDR3 has 14 amino acids. Here the CDR3 DNA reads TGTGCCAGCAGCCCGGGACAGATTTCCTACGAGCAGTACTTC. It codes for CASSPGQISYEQYF.

This sequence joins TRBV7-9 and TRBJ2-1; D is unclear. This CDR3 region has 16 residues. Trimming pared 4 bases from V and 2 bases from J, leaving 15 bases between. From germline, CDR1 is SEHNR and CDR2 FQNEAQ (reference sequence). The CDR3 is CASSSDRVVTYNEQFF. CDR3 in DNA: TGTGCCAGCAGCTCCGACCGCGTGGTTACCTACAATGAGCAGTTCTTC.

The chain recombines TRBV10-3 with TRBJ2-4; 7 nucleotides align to TRBD1. V gave up 2 bases and J gave up 3 bases; unmatched junction bases: 7. The CDR3 totals 16 residues. Per the germline V gene, CDR1 is ENHRY and CDR2 is SYGVKD. CDR3 sequence: CAISETTGLGKNIQYF. CDR3 sequence (DNA): TGTGCCATCAGTGAGACGACAGGGTTGGGCAAAAACATTCAGTACTTC.

In regard to this clone: The sample carries other DNA sequences with the same CDR3. V gene TRBV19 combines with J gene TRBJ2-2; D not resolved. The CDR3 loop spans 14 amino acids. Germline V CDR1 and CDR2: LNHDA, SQIVND (reference sequence). Trimming took off 1 base at V and 1 base at J, with 4 bases between the two ends. The DNA for the CDR3 is TGTGCCAGTAGTATAGGTCAGAACACCGGGGAGCTGTTTTTT. Its protein product is CASSIGQNTGELFF. Combining the CDR3 with reference TRBV19 and TRBJ2-2 gives the whole variable domain DGGITQSPKYLFRKEGQNVTLSCEQNLNHDAMYWYRQDPGQGLRLIYYSQIVNDFQKGDIAEGYSVSREKKESFPLTVTSAQKNPTAFYLCASSIGQNTGELFFGEGSRLTVL.

V gene TRBV6-2 or TRBV6-3 combines with J gene TRBJ2-5, with D unresolved. The CDR3 sequence is 12 residues long. In germline, CDR1 is MNHEY, CDR2 SVGEGT. V was shortened by 6 bases and J by 4 bases, with 9 bases between the two germline ends. This CDR3 reads CASSPVRETQYF. CDR3 sequence (DNA): TGTGCCAGCAGCCCGGTAAGAGAGACCCAGTACTTC.